What follows is one TCR beta chain and its context. These data belong to a study of blood T cell repertoires in COVID-19. Study details: The cDNA or gDNA used as material had been derived from T cells, B-cell-depleted T cells, or PBMCs.

In the original workflow: Amplification of reference gene primers was used by the study to estimate nucleated cell counts. Some clones are missing from TCRdb's copy, which holds only in-frame ones; the method was immunoSEQ multiplex PCR. V and J calls and clone size are copied from that table; D and trimming were computed from the DNA. Of about 34,000 clones in the sample, roughly 77% were seen once. With 1 base removed from V and 4 bases from J, the gap between germline ends came to 5 bases. The CDR3 extends over 13 amino acids. Germline V gene lookup returns CDR1 KGHDR and CDR2 SFDVKD. This sequence was found in a man aged 80 or over with active or convalescent COVID-19. Sequencing was done on a sample of peripheral blood. This chain connects TRBV24-1 to TRBJ2-3; no clear D gene. CDR3 sequence reads: CATSDFRADTQYF. CDR3 DNA: TGTGCCACCAGTGATTTTAGAGCAGATACGCAGTATTTT.